Each of the 32 T cell receptor beta chains below was sequenced from the same sample in a study of OX40 agonist ivuxolimab in advanced cancers. Receptor amplification or capture employed the immunoSEQ multiplex PCR assay. The table comes from immuneACCESS by way of TCRdb, which keeps in-frame sequences with V and J called. Part of the clones is missing from these tables; in studies checked, under half for an unresolved V gene and the rest for unknown reasons. This sample comprises 40,000 to 50,000 clones, around 92% of them detected only once. Roughly 0.57% of the sample rests with the top ten. Sequenced material: CD4+ or CD8+ T cells sorted from blood, taken in a trial of the OX40 agonist ivuxolimab. Receptors originate from an adult with an advanced solid tumor such as melanoma, head and neck, liver or kidney cancer.

This chain links TRBV25-1 with TRBJ2-7, with D possibly being TRBD2 (5 bases). The germline CDR1 and CDR2 sequences are MGHDK and SYGVNS. The CDR3 has 14 residues. V was shortened by 5 bases and J by 2 bases, with 13 bases between the two germline ends. Here the CDR3 DNA reads TGTGCCAGCAGTCTAGCAAGTCCTCCCTACGAGCAGTACTTC. This codes for CASSLASPPYEQYF.

This clone has a single count. V gene TRBV2 combines with J gene TRBJ1-6, with a weak D call TRBD1 (5 bases). This CDR3 spans 12 amino acids. Germline values: CDR1 SNHLY, CDR2 FYNNEI. V lost 6 bases and J lost 10, with 10 bases in between. The CDR3 is CASSEQVSPLHF. The CDR3 region has the DNA TGTGCCAGCAGCGAACAGGTCTCACCCCTCCACTTT.

The chain joins TRBV7-2 to TRBJ2-1; weak D call: TRBD2 (5 bases). V was shortened by 3 bases and J by 0 bases, with 9 bases between the two germline ends. CDR3 length: 15 residues. The germline gives CDR1 SGHTA, CDR2 FQGNSA. The CDR3 DNA reads as TGTGCCAGCAGCTTCTCGGGGTACTCCTACAATGAGCAGTTCTTC. Translating gives CASSFSGYSYNEQFF.

The chain uses TRBV5-6 and TRBJ2-3; D is undetermined. Trimming took off 4 bases at V and 1 base at J, with 10 bases between the two ends. The germline V gene encodes CDR1 SGHDT and CDR2 YYEEEE. The CDR3 is 14 residues long. The CDR3 sequence: CASSTASGTDTQYF. The CDR3 DNA reads TGTGCCAGCAGCACAGCGAGCGGCACAGATACGCAGTATTTT.

This chain connects TRBV7-9 to TRBJ1-2, with 11 bases lining up with TRBD1. The J segment lost 7 bases and the V segment lost 5 bases, leaving 9 bases of the junction unmatched. CDR3 length: 15 residues. Per germline, CDR1 SEHNR and CDR2 FQNEAQ (reference sequence). The DNA for the CDR3 is TGTGCCAGCAGCCCCCGGACAGGGGGCGAGAGTGGCTACACCTTC. It specifies CASSPRTGGESGYTF.

The V call is TRBV5-1, the J call TRBJ1-2; weak D call: TRBD1 (5 bases). CDR1 and CDR2 from the germline V gene are SGHRS and YFSETQ. CDR3 length: 14 residues. Trimming removed 4 bases at V and 0 bases at J, with 10 bases between. This chain's CDR3 is CASSLGTTNYGYTF. DNA of the CDR3: TGCGCCAGCAGCCTAGGGACTACTAACTATGGCTACACCTTC.

CDR3 coding DNA: TGTGCCAGCAGCTTGGGACTGGAGGTGAGTGAGCAGTTCTTC. This translates into CASSLGLEVSEQFF. This rearrangement joins TRBV5-6 to TRBJ2-1; possibly TRBD2 for D (5 bases). The CDR3 runs to 14 residues. CDR1 SGHDT and CDR2 YYEEEE come from the germline V gene. V dropped 0 bases and J dropped 9 bases, with 13 bases sitting between them.

The rearrangement links TRBV9 to TRBJ2-3; D call uncertain. The CDR3 has 13 residues. CDR1 SGDLS and CDR2 YYNGEE come from the germline V gene. V gave up 0 bases and J gave up 3 bases, with 5 bases separating them. The CDR3 nucleotides read TGTGCCAGCAGCGTAGGGCAAACAGATACGCAGTATTTT. Translation gives CASSVGQTDTQYF.

The chain couples TRBV11-1 to TRBJ2-7, with D hard to call. V gave up 1 base and J gave up 1 base, with 14 bases separating them. Per the germline V gene, CDR1 is SGHAT and CDR2 is FQDESV (reference sequence). This CDR3 spans 16 amino acids. CDR3 amino acids: CASSLGARLLSYEQYF. Written as DNA, the CDR3 is TGTGCCAGCAGCTTAGGAGCCAGGTTACTATCCTACGAGCAGTACTTC.

This sequence joins TRBV5-4 and TRBJ2-3; the match to TRBD2 covers 15 bases. In germline, CDR1 is SGHNT, CDR2 YYREEE (reference sequence). CDR3 length equals 18 residues. V was clipped by 3 bases and J by 1 base; unmatched bases: 6. CDR3 coding DNA: TGTGCCAGCAGCTCGCCGGGACTAGCGGGGGGCGGCACAGATACGCAGTATTTT. This translates into CASSSPGLAGGGTDTQYF.

The genes are TRBV7-9 and TRBJ1-2; unclear D gene. The V and J ends lost 2 bases and 5 bases respectively, with 12 bases between them. Germline V gives CDR1 SEHNR, CDR2 FQNEAQ (reference sequence). The CDR3 covers 14 residues. CDR3 loop: CASSLTGSRYGYTF. The CDR3 DNA reads TGTGCCAGCAGCTTAACGGGGTCAAGATATGGCTACACCTTC.

The chain uses TRBV7-4 and TRBJ2-6; no definite D call. This CDR3 region has 13 residues. Per the germline V gene, CDR1 is SGHVT and CDR2 is SQSDAQ. Trimming removed 8 bases from V and 5 bases from J, with 10 bases in between. The CDR3 spells CASSQSRANVLTF. The CDR3 bases are TGTGCCAGCTCACAAAGTCGGGCCAACGTCCTGACTTTC.

The V and J genes are TRBV7-2 and TRBJ2-3; D is possibly TRBD1 (6 bases). The CDR3 is 15 residues long. V was trimmed by 2 bases and J by 8 bases, leaving 17 bases between them. Germline V gives CDR1 SGHTA, CDR2 FQGNSA. CDR3 sequence (DNA): TGTGCCAGCAGCTTATATAGCAGGGGACGGGGTACGCAGTATTTT. Translation: CASSLYSRGRGTQYF.

The chain combines TRBV29-1 with TRBJ2-6; D possibly corresponds to TRBD1 (5 bases). Germline CDR1 SQVTM, CDR2 ANQGSEA. The V and J ends lost 1 base and 0 bases respectively, with 10 bases between them. The CDR3 is 16 residues long. This chain's CDR3 is CSVEGQGFSGANVLTF. The CDR3 coding sequence is TGCAGCGTTGAAGGCCAGGGTTTCTCTGGGGCCAACGTCCTGACTTTC.

The chain employs TRBV11-3 and TRBJ2-7; D not certain. The CDR3 totals 14 residues. CDR1 SGHNT and CDR2 YENEEA come from the germline V gene. Trimming removed 0 bases at V and 2 bases at J, with 8 bases between. The CDR3 here is CASSLEASTYEQYF. CDR3 bases: TGTGCCAGCAGCTTAGAGGCGAGCACCTACGAGCAGTACTTC. Using reference TRBV11-3 and TRBJ2-7 for the parts outside the CDR3, the full variable domain is EAGVVQSPRYKIIEKKQPVAFWCNPISGHNTLYWYLQNLGQGPELLIRYENEEAVDDSQLPKDRFSAERLKGVDSTLKIQPAELGDSAVYLCASSLEASTYEQYFGPGTRLTVT.

V is TRBV5-1 and J is TRBJ1-1, with D hard to call. Trimming took 0 bases from V and 6 from J, leaving 9 bases between them. From germline, CDR1 is SGHRS and CDR2 YFSETQ. This CDR3 contains 13 residues. CDR3 protein: CASSLGRVAEAFF. CDR3 coding DNA: TGCGCCAGCAGCTTGGGGAGGGTTGCTGAAGCTTTCTTT.

This clone was seen only once. The rearrangement links TRBV9 to TRBJ1-2, with a possible D match to TRBD1 (5 bases). Per the germline V gene, CDR1 is SGDLS and CDR2 is YYNGEE. Deletions cut 5 bases from V and 7 bases from J, with 15 bases between. The CDR3 loop spans 13 amino acids. CDR3: CASRPSGGGGYTF. CDR3 nucleotide sequence: TGTGCCAGCAGACCGAGTGGGGGGGGTGGCTACACCTTC. Supplemented by reference TRBV9 and TRBJ1-2, the full variable domain reads DSGVTQTPKHLITATGQRVTLRCSPRSGDLSVYWYQQSLDQGLQFLIQYYNGEERAKGNILERFSAQQFPDLHSELNLSSLELGDSALYFCASRPSGGGGYTFGSGTRLTVV.

V gene TRBV6-5 combines with J gene TRBJ1-1; D possibly corresponds to TRBD1 (5 bases). There are 14 residues in the CDR3. V lost 0 bases and J 0 bases, leaving 5 bases between the germline ends. CDR1 and CDR2 (germline): MNHEY, SVGAGI. This CDR3 is CASSYSTVNTEAFF. In nucleotides, the CDR3 is TGTGCCAGCAGTTACTCGACAGTGAACACTGAAGCTTTCTTT.

The chain uses TRBV13 and TRBJ2-7, with D possibly TRBD2 on 6 matching bases. Germline V lookup: CDR1 PRHDT, CDR2 FYEKMQ (reference sequence). The CDR3 has 12 residues. Trimming shortened V by 9 bases and J by 3 bases, and 12 bases separated the two germline ends. The CDR3 reads CARRWRGYEQYF. CDR3 coding DNA: TGTGCCAGGCGCTGGAGGGGCTACGAGCAGTACTTC.

The genes are TRBV19 and TRBJ1-3; D is undetermined. From germline, CDR1 is LNHDA and CDR2 SQIVND (reference sequence). The length of the CDR3 is 15 residues. Trimming removed 4 bases at V and 1 base at J, with 11 bases between. CDR3 DNA: TGTGCCAGTAGTACCCGAAGAATGTCTGGAAACACCATATATTTT. This encodes CASSTRRMSGNTIYF.

This rearrangement joins TRBV14 to TRBJ1-6; no definite D call. Trimming took 4 bases from V and 1 from J, leaving 8 bases between them. The CDR3 consists of 15 residues. Looked up from germline, CDR1 is SGHDN and CDR2 is FVKESK. The CDR3 loop reads CASSRGISYNSPLHF. The CDR3 nucleotides read TGTGCCAGCAGCCGAGGGATTTCCTATAATTCACCCCTCCACTTT.

This chain connects TRBV5-1 to TRBJ2-4; D tentatively fits TRBD1 or TRBD2 (7 bases each). From germline, CDR1 is SGHRS and CDR2 YFSETQ. CDR3 size: 17 residues. Between the trimmed V and J ends, which lost 4 bases and 1 base, there was a span of 18 bases. The chain's CDR3 is CASSPPSGGEAKNIQYF. The CDR3 region has the DNA TGCGCCAGCAGCCCCCCCTCAGGGGGGGAGGCCAAAAACATTCAGTACTTC.

The chain joins TRBV7-8 to TRBJ2-3; TRBD2 matches at 8 bases. This CDR3 spans 17 amino acids. V lost 0 bases, J lost 6 bases, and 11 bases stayed unmatched. Germline V CDR1 and CDR2: SGHVS, FQNEAQ. The chain's CDR3 is CASSLAGPGGAWDTQYF. DNA for the CDR3: TGTGCCAGCAGCTTAGCGGGGCCGGGGGGGGCCTGGGATACGCAGTATTTT.

The rearrangement links TRBV5-1 to TRBJ2-1; 15 positions agree with TRBD2. The CDR3 length is 16 residues. The V gene's germline CDR1 is SGHRS and CDR2 YFSETQ. V was clipped by 3 bases and J by 4 bases; unmatched bases: 2. Written as DNA, the CDR3 is TGCGCCAGCAGCTCCGGACTAGCGGGGGGGTACAATGAGCAGTTCTTC. Encoded protein: CASSSGLAGGYNEQFF.

The chain uses TRBV6-6 and TRBJ1-5; D is ambiguous. The V end lost 0 bases, the J end lost 4 bases, and 13 bases lay between the germline ends. The germline CDR1 and CDR2 sequences are MNHNY and SVGAGI (reference sequence). The CDR3 is 16 residues long. DNA of the CDR3: TGTGCCAGCAGTTACTCGAGGGCCGGCGGGAATCAGCCCCAGCATTTT. It codes for CASSYSRAGGNQPQHF.

J is TRBJ2-5 and V is TRBV7-2, with 8 bases lining up with TRBD1. The closer fit of TRBJ2-7 to the DNA end suggests the J call may be wrong. The CDR3 runs 15 residues. CDR1 is SGHTA and CDR2 is FQGNSA in the germline V gene. CDR3 protein: CASSLRTGPAYEQYF. The CDR3 DNA is TGTGCCAGCAGCCTGAGGACAGGGCCCGCTTACGAGCAGTACTTC.

CDR3 sequence reads: CATTRGSSYEQYF. The CDR3 coding sequence is TGTGCCACGACACGGGGTAGCTCCTACGAGCAGTACTTC. This chain joins TRBV7-9 and TRBJ2-7, with D possibly matching TRBD2 (5 bases). The ends were cut back, 10 bases at V and 0 bases at J, with 13 bases in the middle. The CDR3 length is 13 residues. The germline V gene has CDR1 SEHNR and CDR2 FQNEAQ (reference sequence).

The J gene is TRBJ1-2, the V gene TRBV19, with a possible D match to TRBD1 (6 bases). CDR1 is LNHDA, CDR2 SQIVND, per germline (reference sequence). Trimming took off 5 bases at V and 8 bases at J, with 24 bases between the two ends. The CDR3 totals 16 residues. CDR3 nucleotide sequence: TGTGCCAGTAGTGCCATCTTCGGACAGCCCCTCAGAGGCTACACCTTC. This encodes CASSAIFGQPLRGYTF.

The rearrangement joins TRBV2 to TRBJ2-3; no clear D gene. Germline CDR1 reads SNHLY; CDR2 reads FYNNEI. V dropped 6 bases and J dropped 6 bases, with 10 bases sitting between them. CDR3 size: 12 residues. The CDR3 region is CASSTLGDTQYF. DNA for the CDR3: TGTGCCAGCAGCACCCTCGGGGATACGCAGTATTTT.

This chain connects TRBV7-9 to TRBJ2-3; D uncertain. The CDR3 extends over 14 amino acids. CDR1 SEHNR and CDR2 FQNEAQ come from the germline V gene (reference sequence). The V end was cut by 0 bases, the J end by 2 bases, with 6 bases between. The DNA for the CDR3 is TGTGCCAGCAGCTTAGCGGTCTTCACAGATACGCAGTATTTT. Its translation: CASSLAVFTDTQYF.

The V and J genes are TRBV9 and TRBJ1-4; 9 bases match TRBD1. The V segment lost 3 bases and the J segment 7 bases; nucleotides outside the gene matches: 7. Germline V CDR1 and CDR2: SGDLS, YYNGEE. The CDR3 length is 15 residues. The CDR3 bases are TGTGCCAGCAGCGCCGGGACAGGGACAATTGAAAAACTGTTTTTT. This sequence encodes CASSAGTGTIEKLFF.

The V gene is TRBV7-9, the J gene TRBJ1-4; a possible D gene is TRBD1 (6 bases). V dropped 9 bases and J dropped 10 bases, with 18 bases sitting between them. The germline V gene has CDR1 SEHNR and CDR2 FQNEAQ (reference sequence). The CDR3 extends over 13 amino acids. The CDR3 nucleotides are TGTGCCAGTCACAAGGACTTAGGGGGAAAACTGTTTTTT. It codes for CASHKDLGGKLFF.